The 11 T cell receptor beta chains listed next were all sequenced from one sample in a study of blood T cells in healthy people across ages. A second PCR, run for roughly 7 to 12 cycles, used a sample-barcoded 5' primer plus a J-beta primer mix. From the 5' RACE reads, TCRdb called clonotypes with MiXCR, one entry per CDR3 protein. The sample has approximately 960,000 distinct CDR3 sequences, 29% seen once; the top ten hold approximately 10%. This sample also belongs to another study, concerning T cells of mothers and their children.

The sequencing input was blood. Receptors were obtained from a woman aged 40 to 55 in good health.

The genes are TRBV16 and TRBJ2-1; 11 bases are shared with TRBD2. CDR1 KGHSY and CDR2 FQNENV come from the germline V gene. The CDR3 spans 15 residues. V dropped 5 bases and J dropped 8; count of bases not matched to a gene: 8. The CDR3 DNA is TGTGCCAGCAGCGAGGGACTAGCGGATGAAGATGAGCAGTTCTTC. Its translation: CASSEGLADEDEQFF.

The V gene is TRBV5-6, the J gene TRBJ2-3; TRBD2 is a possible D gene (6 bases). CDR3 length: 15 residues. Germline V CDR1 and CDR2: SGHDT, YYEEEE. V lost 3 bases and J lost 1, with 12 bases in between. CDR3 amino acids: CASSYTSLGTDTQYF. CDR3 in DNA: TGTGCCAGCAGCTACACTAGCTTGGGCACAGATACGCAGTATTTT.

Concerning this clonotype: With a much larger clone just one base away, this may be a read error. V is TRBV20-1 and J is TRBJ1-2, with D possibly TRBD1 on 6 matching bases. Germline V gene sequence: CDR1 DFQATT, CDR2 SNEGSKA (reference sequence). This CDR3 has 14 residues. V dropped 0 bases and J dropped 6 bases, with 14 bases sitting between them. The CDR3 bases are TGCAGTGCTAGAGAGCTCGGCAGGGGCGATGGCTACACCTTC. Its translation is CSARELGRGDGYTF.

V and J are TRBV29-1 and TRBJ2-3; no firm D call. Germline-derived CDR1 and CDR2 are SQVTM and ANQGSEA. V lost 7 bases and J 6 bases, leaving 23 bases between the germline ends. The CDR3 consists of 15 residues. CDR3 nucleotide sequence: TGCAGCGCAAATCGTCTGACGTGGGTTCGGGATACGCAGTATTTT. It specifies CSANRLTWVRDTQYF.

This clonotype showed up many times. The CDR3 bases are TGTGCCAGCGCGCAGACCTCACACTCCTACGAGCAGTACTTC. Protein: CASAQTSHSYEQYF. The chain is built from TRBV28 and TRBJ2-7, with D uncertain. Per the germline V gene, CDR1 is MDHEN and CDR2 is SYDVKM. V was pared by 8 bases and J by 0 bases, with 14 bases between. The CDR3 is 14 residues long. The whole variable domain, filled in from reference TRBV28 and TRBJ2-7, reads DVKVTQSSRYLVKRTGEKVFLECVQDMDHENMFWYRQDPGLGLRLIYFSYDVKMKEKGDIPEGYSVSREKKERFSLILESASTNQTSMYLCASAQTSHSYEQYFGPGTRLTVT.

The chain has TRBV2 and TRBJ2-1; 8 bases match TRBD2. Per germline, CDR1 SNHLY and CDR2 FYNNEI. CDR3 length equals 17 residues. The J segment lost 7 bases and the V segment lost 5 bases, leaving 16 bases of the junction unmatched. CDR3 DNA: TGTGCCAGCAGTTCTACCCCGGGACTAGGATTTACAAATGAGCAGTTCTTC. Translated: CASSSTPGLGFTNEQFF.

This clonotype came up many times. This chain joins TRBV5-1 and TRBJ2-5; 7 bases align to TRBD2. The germline V gene has CDR1 SGHRS and CDR2 YFSETQ. Trimming removed 0 bases from V and 2 bases from J; junction bases left unmatched: 4. The CDR3 has 15 amino acids. CDR3 sequence (DNA): TGCGCCAGCAGCTTGGTATCTAGCGGACAAGAGACCCAGTACTTC. The encoded protein is CASSLVSSGQETQYF. The whole variable domain, remainder taken from reference TRBV5-1 and TRBJ2-5, is KAGVTQTPRYLIKTRGQQVTLSCSPISGHRSVSWYQQTPGQGLQFLFEYFSETQRNKGNFPGRFSGRQFSNSRSEMNVSTLELGDSALYLCASSLVSSGQETQYFGPGTRLLVL.

This chain links TRBV28 with TRBJ1-4; 10 positions match TRBD1. The junction had 7 bases not matched to a gene; V was cut back by 4 bases and J by 5 bases. Germline V gene lookup returns CDR1 MDHEN and CDR2 SYDVKM. CDR3 size: 16 residues. DNA of the CDR3: TGTGCCAGCAGTTCGCCCGGGGGACAGGGGAATGAAAAACTGTTTTTT. Protein sequence: CASSSPGGQGNEKLFF. The full variable domain, its missing parts supplied by reference TRBV28 and TRBJ1-4, is DVKVTQSSRYLVKRTGEKVFLECVQDMDHENMFWYRQDPGLGLRLIYFSYDVKMKEKGDIPEGYSVSREKKERFSLILESASTNQTSMYLCASSSPGGQGNEKLFFGSGTQLSVL.

The rearrangement joins TRBV20-1 to TRBJ2-5; a possible D gene is TRBD1 (5 bases). The V gene lost 1 base and the J gene lost 2 bases, with 14 bases spanning the gap. The CDR3 is 15 amino acids. Germline V CDR1 and CDR2: DFQATT, SNEGSKA (reference sequence). In DNA form, the CDR3 reads TGCAGTGCTAGAGTTTGGGGCGGACCTCAAGAGACCCAGTACTTC. Residues: CSARVWGGPQETQYF.

This clonotype was counted a few times. This chain connects TRBV7-2 to TRBJ1-1; D not certain. The CDR3 sequence is 14 residues long. V lost 1 base, J lost 2 bases, and 8 bases lay in between. CDR1 is SGHTA, CDR2 FQGNSA, per germline. The CDR3 region has the DNA TGTGCCAGCAGCTTAGGGATAGTAAACACTGAAGCTTTCTTT. This translates into CASSLGIVNTEAFF. Full variable domain (outside the CDR3, taken from reference TRBV7-2 and TRBJ1-1): GAGVSQSPSNKVTEKGKDVELRCDPISGHTALYWYRQSLGQGLEFLIYFQGNSAPDKSGLPSDRFSAERTGGSVSTLTIQRTQQEDSAVYLCASSLGIVNTEAFFGQGTRLTVV.

Of note for this clonotype: Relative to the germline gene, one junction end is altered; a read error may explain this. CDR3 amino acids: CASSQPSSNYGYTF. CDR3 coding DNA: TGCGCCAGCAGCCAACCCAGTTCCAACTACGGCTACACCTTC. The J gene is TRBJ1-2, the V gene TRBV4-1; D gene uncertain. Germline-derived CDR1 and CDR2 are MGHRA and YSYEKL. The CDR3 runs 14 residues.